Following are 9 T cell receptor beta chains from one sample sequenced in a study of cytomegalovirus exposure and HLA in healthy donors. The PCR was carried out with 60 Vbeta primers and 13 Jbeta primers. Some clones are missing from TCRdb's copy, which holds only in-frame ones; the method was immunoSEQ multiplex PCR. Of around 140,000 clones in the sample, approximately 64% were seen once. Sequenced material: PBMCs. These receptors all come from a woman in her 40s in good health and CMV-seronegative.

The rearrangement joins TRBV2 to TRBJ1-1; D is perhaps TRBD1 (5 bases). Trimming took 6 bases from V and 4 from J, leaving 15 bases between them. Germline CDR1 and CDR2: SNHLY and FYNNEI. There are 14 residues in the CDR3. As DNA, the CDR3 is TGTGCCAGCAGGGGAAACGGGGGAGTCACTGAAGCTTTCTTT. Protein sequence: CASRGNGGVTEAFF. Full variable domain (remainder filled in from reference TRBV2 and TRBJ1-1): EPEVTQTPSHQVTQMGQEVILRCVPISNHLYFYWYRQILGQKVEFLVSFYNNEISEKSEIFDDQFSVERPDGSNFTLKIRSTKLEDSAMYFCASRGNGGVTEAFFGQGTRLTVV.

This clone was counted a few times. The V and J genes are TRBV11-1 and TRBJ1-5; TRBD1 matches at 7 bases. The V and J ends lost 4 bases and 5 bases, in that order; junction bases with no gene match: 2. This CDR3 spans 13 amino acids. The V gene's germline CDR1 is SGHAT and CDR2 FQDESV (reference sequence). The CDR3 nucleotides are TGTGCCAGCAGCTGGGACAGAGATCAGCCCCAGCATTTT. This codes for CASSWDRDQPQHF.

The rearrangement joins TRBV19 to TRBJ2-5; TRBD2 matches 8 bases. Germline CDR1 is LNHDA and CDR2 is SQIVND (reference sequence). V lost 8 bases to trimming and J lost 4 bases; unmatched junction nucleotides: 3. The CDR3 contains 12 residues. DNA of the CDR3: TGTGCCAGTCGGGGGGGGCGAGAGACCCAGTACTTC. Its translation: CASRGGRETQYF.

The CDR3 coding sequence is TGCGCCAGCAGTCGAGCCGGGACTAGCGCTAATGAGCAGTTCTTC. It yields the protein CASSRAGTSANEQFF. V gene TRBV5-1 combines with J gene TRBJ2-1, with 10 positions matching TRBD2. Germline loops: CDR1 SGHRS, CDR2 YFSETQ. J gave up 7 bases and V 5 bases, and 9 bases lay outside the gene matches. This CDR3 contains 15 residues.

The CDR3 region has the DNA TGCGCCAGCAGCTTGGCCGGGGGAGAGGTGTCGGGAGCTTTCTTT. It encodes CASSLAGGEVSGAFF. The rearrangement links TRBV5-1 to TRBJ1-1; weak D call: TRBD1 (5 bases). CDR1 and CDR2 from the germline V gene are SGHRS and YFSETQ. Trimming cost V 0 bases and J 10 bases, with 19 bases left between them. The CDR3 covers 15 residues.

CDR3 coding DNA: TGTGCCAGCATTCTAAAGGGGCAGAATTCACCCCTCCACTTT. This codes for CASILKGQNSPLHF. The chain is built from TRBV2 and TRBJ1-6, with a possible D match to TRBD1 (5 bases). The V end was cut by 7 bases, the J end by 7 bases, with 14 bases between. Per germline, CDR1 SNHLY and CDR2 FYNNEI. The CDR3 loop spans 14 amino acids.

CDR3 amino acids: CASSPPSQGYEQYF. In DNA, the CDR3 is TGTGCCAGCTCACCACCGAGCCAGGGCTACGAGCAGTACTTC. V and J are TRBV18 and TRBJ2-7; D is possibly TRBD1 (5 bases). The CDR3 spans 14 residues. Germline CDR1 and CDR2: KGHSH and LQKENI. V was cut by 0 bases and J by 3 bases, with 9 bases left in between.

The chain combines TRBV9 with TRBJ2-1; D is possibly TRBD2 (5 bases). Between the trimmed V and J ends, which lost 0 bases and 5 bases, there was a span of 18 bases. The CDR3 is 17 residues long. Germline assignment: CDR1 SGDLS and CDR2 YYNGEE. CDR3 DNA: TGTGCCAGCAGCGTAGAGGGTAGCCCGGGGTCCCACAATGAGCAGTTCTTC. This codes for CASSVEGSPGSHNEQFF.

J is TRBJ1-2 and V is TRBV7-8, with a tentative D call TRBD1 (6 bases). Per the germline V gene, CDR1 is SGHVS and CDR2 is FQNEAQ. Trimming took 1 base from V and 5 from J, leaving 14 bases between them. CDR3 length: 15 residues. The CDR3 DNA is TGTGCCAGCAGCTTAGGGCTGACAGGCGCATATGGCTACACCTTC. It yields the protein CASSLGLTGAYGYTF.